This T cell receptor beta chain appears in the sequencing data of a study of blood T cells in healthy people across ages. It was with a sample-barcoded 5' primer and a J-beta primer mix that a second PCR of roughly 6 to 12 cycles was run. From the 5' RACE reads, TCRdb called clonotypes with MiXCR, one entry per CDR3 protein. Of approximately 800,000 distinct CDR3 sequences detected, 46% appear once; the ten largest clones hold roughly 20%. This clonotype was detected a few times. Each donor supplied roughly 9 milliliters of peripheral blood. V lost 7 bases to trimming and J lost 5 bases, with 8 bases between them. The CDR3 runs to 12 residues.

The material sequenced was blood. This chain joins TRBV12-3 or TRBV12-4 and TRBJ1-4, with D hard to call. This receptor was obtained from a man of 80 years or more in good health. Written as DNA, the CDR3 is TGTGCCAGCATGGGCCAAAATGAAAAACTGTTTTTT. Protein: CASMGQNEKLFF.